Shown below are 23 T cell receptor beta chains from a single sample sequenced in a study of OX40 agonist ivuxolimab in advanced cancers. The method was immunoSEQ multiplex PCR; TCRdb's version includes in-frame clones alone and lacks a portion of them. This repertoire shows 55,000 to 85,000 clones, about 85% found once; its top ten account for approximately 1.2%. Here the sequenced sample was CD4+ or CD8+ T cells sorted from blood, taken in a trial of the OX40 agonist ivuxolimab. Receptor source: an adult with an advanced solid tumor such as melanoma, head and neck, liver or kidney cancer.

This chain joins TRBV4-1 and TRBJ2-2; D remains ambiguous. This CDR3 region has 16 residues. Trimming removed 3 bases at V and 1 base at J, with 12 bases between. The germline V gene has CDR1 MGHRA and CDR2 YSYEKL. The CDR3 loop reads CASSHPPEMNTGELFF. DNA of the CDR3: TGCGCCAGCAGCCATCCCCCAGAGATGAACACCGGGGAGCTGTTTTTT.

CDR3 DNA: TGTGCCAGCAGCTTAGCGGGGTACCAAGAGACCCAGTACTTC. It codes for CASSLAGYQETQYF. The rearrangement uses TRBV7-8 and TRBJ2-5, with D uncertain. V lost 0 bases and J lost 0, with 5 bases in between. Germline V gene data show CDR1 as SGHVS and CDR2 as FQNEAQ. The CDR3 is made up of 14 amino acids.

The rearrangement joins TRBV20-1 to TRBJ1-1; D is ambiguous. The length of the CDR3 is 11 residues. Looked up from germline, CDR1 is DFQATT and CDR2 is SNEGSKA (reference sequence). Trimming took off 6 bases at V and 5 bases at J, with 10 bases between the two ends. The CDR3 DNA reads as TGCAGTGCCAAACAGCAAACTGAAGCTTTCTTT. Its translation: CSAKQQTEAFF.

The chain links TRBV28 to TRBJ1-1; TRBD1 matches at 8 bases. The germline V gene encodes CDR1 MDHEN and CDR2 SYDVKM. Trimming cost V 4 bases and J 5 bases; bases outside gene matches: 6. The CDR3 length is 14 residues. The CDR3 DNA reads as TGTGCCAGCAGTTCGAGGACAGGGCGAACTGAAGCTTTCTTT. Translating it yields CASSSRTGRTEAFF. The full variable domain, its missing parts supplied by reference TRBV28 and TRBJ1-1, is DVKVTQSSRYLVKRTGEKVFLECVQDMDHENMFWYRQDPGLGLRLIYFSYDVKMKEKGDIPEGYSVSREKKERFSLILESASTNQTSMYLCASSSRTGRTEAFFGQGTRLTVV.

The V and J genes are TRBV27 and TRBJ1-4; a possible D gene is TRBD1 (5 bases). The CDR3 covers 14 residues. Trimming removed 3 bases from V and 7 bases from J, with 12 bases in between. Germline CDR1 reads MNHEY; CDR2 reads SMNVEV (reference sequence). Here the CDR3 DNA reads TGTGCCAGCAGTTTTGGGCAGGGCCGTGAAAAACTGTTTTTT. Its protein is CASSFGQGREKLFF.

The V gene is TRBV30, the J gene TRBJ2-7; 8 bases match TRBD2. Germline V gene data show CDR1 as GTSNPN and CDR2 as SVGIG (reference sequence). The CDR3 loop spans 14 amino acids. After removal of 5 bases from V and 0 bases from J, the junction contained 6 bases not matched to a gene. The CDR3 region is CAWARGGTSYEQYF. DNA for the CDR3: TGTGCCTGGGCCCGCGGGGGGACCTCCTACGAGCAGTACTTC.

The chain employs TRBV9 and TRBJ1-1; 9 bases are shared with TRBD1. This CDR3 contains 14 residues. V shed 0 bases, J shed 8 bases, and the junction held 5 bases outside the gene matches. The germline CDR1 and CDR2 sequences are SGDLS and YYNGEE. For the CDR3, the DNA is TGTGCCAGCAGCGTAGAGGGACAGGGTTTCGAAGCTTTCTTT. Residues: CASSVEGQGFEAFF. Together with reference TRBV9 and TRBJ1-1, the CDR3 gives the full variable domain: DSGVTQTPKHLITATGQRVTLRCSPRSGDLSVYWYQQSLDQGLQFLIQYYNGEERAKGNILERFSAQQFPDLHSELNLSSLELGDSALYFCASSVEGQGFEAFFGQGTRLTVV.

The V and J genes are TRBV29-1 and TRBJ1-4; no reliable D call. Trimming stripped 3 bases from V and 7 bases from J, with 12 bases between. Germline CDR1 and CDR2: SQVTM and ANQGSEA. The CDR3 contains 13 residues. The CDR3 spells CSVEDLGGEKLFF. CDR3 in DNA: TGCAGCGTTGAGGACCTCGGAGGTGAAAAACTGTTTTTT.

The chain is built from TRBV6-5 and TRBJ2-7; 7 positions agree with TRBD2. V lost 8 bases to trimming and J lost 2 bases; unmatched junction nucleotides: 3. The CDR3 spans 12 residues. Per the germline V gene, CDR1 is MNHEY and CDR2 is SVGAGI. CDR3 in amino acids: CASSRGAYEQYF. CDR3 DNA sequence: TGTGCCAGCTCACGGGGGGCCTACGAGCAGTACTTC.

The rearrangement uses TRBV30 and TRBJ2-5, with D possibly being TRBD2 (5 bases). The CDR3 spans 14 residues. The germline gives CDR1 GTSNPN, CDR2 SVGIG (reference sequence). Trimming left V 4 bases short and J 5 bases short, with 17 bases between. CDR3 amino acids: CAWTANGGAETQYF. CDR3 coding DNA: TGTGCCTGGACGGCAAACGGAGGAGCTGAGACCCAGTACTTC.

V and J are TRBV6-1 and TRBJ2-1, with 7 bases identical to TRBD1. Germline assignment: CDR1 MNHNS and CDR2 SASEGT. The trim removed 5 bases at V and 13 bases at J, leaving 8 bases unmatched. The CDR3 length is 12 residues. The CDR3 DNA reads as TGTGCCAGCAGTTCACGGGACAGACACCAGTTCTTC. The encoded protein is CASSSRDRHQFF.

V and J are TRBV29-1 and TRBJ2-2; 11 bases align to TRBD1. The CDR3 runs to 14 residues. The V gene's germline CDR1 is SQVTM and CDR2 ANQGSEA. Written as DNA, the CDR3 is TGCACGGACGGACAGGGGGCAGTCATGGGGGAGCTGTTTTTT. Its translation is CTDGQGAVMGELFF.

The chain uses TRBV6-5 and TRBJ1-6; D is possibly TRBD1 (5 bases). V was shortened by 2 bases and J by 7 bases, with 12 bases between the two germline ends. The CDR3 extends over 15 amino acids. Per the germline V gene, CDR1 is MNHEY and CDR2 is SVGAGI. CDR3 sequence: CASSYAAGKNSPLHF. Here the CDR3 DNA reads TGTGCCAGCAGTTACGCGGCAGGGAAAAATTCACCCCTCCACTTT.

The table lists this clone with a count of one. The chain is built from TRBV5-1 and TRBJ2-3; D gene ambiguous. Germline V gene lookup returns CDR1 SGHRS and CDR2 YFSETQ. The CDR3 totals 13 residues. V dropped 6 bases and J dropped 6 bases, with 14 bases sitting between them. For the CDR3, the DNA is TGCGCCAGCACTCCCGCTAGTTCTGATACGCAGTATTTT. Translating gives CASTPASSDTQYF. Using reference TRBV5-1 and TRBJ2-3 for the parts outside the CDR3, the full variable domain is KAGVTQTPRYLIKTRGQQVTLSCSPISGHRSVSWYQQTPGQGLQFLFEYFSETQRNKGNFPGRFSGRQFSNSRSEMNVSTLELGDSALYLCASTPASSDTQYFGPGTRLTVL.

The rearrangement uses TRBV5-6 and TRBJ2-2; 7 nucleotides align to TRBD2. Germline CDR1 SGHDT, CDR2 YYEEEE. The J segment lost 6 bases and the V segment lost 3 bases, leaving 8 bases of the junction unmatched. This CDR3 is 15 amino acids long. CDR3 DNA: TGTGCCAGCAGCTGGAGCGGGGTTATCCCCGGGGAGCTGTTTTTT. It codes for CASSWSGVIPGELFF.

Notes on this clone: This sample also contains other DNA sequences that code for the same CDR3. The V gene is TRBV5-1, the J gene TRBJ1-3; D unclear. Trimming took 0 bases from V and 0 from J, leaving 4 bases between them. Germline V CDR1 and CDR2: SGHRS, YFSETQ. The CDR3 has 14 amino acids. DNA for the CDR3: TGCGCCAGCAGCTTGGATTCCTCTGGAAACACCATATATTTT. This translates into CASSLDSSGNTIYF.

The chain has TRBV7-2 and TRBJ1-1, with TRBD1 identical over 8 bases. The ends lost 5 bases at V and 4 bases at J; junction bases unmatched: 9. The length of the CDR3 is 15 residues. Germline V CDR1 and CDR2: SGHTA, FQGNSA. The CDR3 loop reads CASSQGRTGTTEAFF. CDR3 nucleotides: TGTGCCAGCAGCCAGGGTAGGACAGGGACCACTGAAGCTTTCTTT.

This chain uses TRBV6-5 with TRBJ2-5; 7 bases line up with TRBD1. This CDR3 is built from 14 residues. Trimming took 2 bases from V and 3 from J; bases not matched to a gene: 3. CDR1 is MNHEY, CDR2 SVGAGI, per germline. The CDR3 loop is CASSYQTGEETQYF. CDR3 nucleotide sequence: TGTGCCAGCAGTTACCAAACAGGGGAAGAGACCCAGTACTTC.

The V gene is TRBV7-3, the J gene TRBJ2-5; possibly TRBD1 or TRBD2 for D (5 bases each). Germline lookup yields CDR1 SGHTA and CDR2 FQGTGA. Trimming took off 5 bases at V and 1 base at J, with 14 bases between the two ends. This CDR3 comprises 15 residues. DNA of the CDR3: TGTGCCAGCAGCATATATGGGGGTAGCCAAGAGACCCAGTACTTC. This sequence encodes CASSIYGGSQETQYF.

The chain links TRBV28 to TRBJ2-2; 9 nucleotides match TRBD1. CDR1 is MDHEN, CDR2 SYDVKM, per germline. The CDR3 extends over 15 amino acids. Unmatched junction bases numbered 8, after V lost 6 bases and J lost 6 bases. The CDR3 bases are TGTGCCAGCAGCTTGGGACAGGGAACCCCCGGGGAGCTGTTTTTT. Protein product: CASSLGQGTPGELFF.

CDR3 loop: CASSQVHRNIGTNEKLFF. CDR3 sequence (DNA): TGCGCCAGCAGCCAAGTTCACAGGAACATTGGGACTAATGAAAAACTGTTTTTT. The chain couples TRBV4-1 to TRBJ1-4, with a possible D match to TRBD1 (5 bases). The CDR3 runs to 18 residues. V was shortened by 1 base and J by 2 bases, with 17 bases between the two germline ends. The germline CDR1 and CDR2 sequences are MGHRA and YSYEKL.

This chain links TRBV6-1 with TRBJ1-5; 10 bases align to TRBD1. The CDR3 extends over 15 amino acids. Germline trimming cut 5 bases from V and 3 bases from J; bases unmatched to any gene: 4. CDR1 is MNHNS and CDR2 is SASEGT in the germline V gene. The CDR3 reads CASSWGQGPNQPQHF. CDR3 nucleotides: TGTGCCAGCAGTTGGGGACAGGGGCCCAATCAGCCCCAGCATTTT.

The chain links TRBV30 to TRBJ2-3; D is tentatively TRBD1 or TRBD2 (7 bases each). Germline loops: CDR1 GTSNPN, CDR2 SVGIG (reference sequence). V dropped 2 bases and J dropped 5 bases, with 26 bases sitting between them. The CDR3 runs to 18 residues. The CDR3 DNA follows: TGTGCCTGGAGTCGAACCCTTCGGGGAGGGGGCGCAGGAGATACGCAGTATTTT. Translation: CAWSRTLRGGGAGDTQYF.